This TCR beta chain was captured in a study of human T cells and chemical hapten exposure. With 3 bases removed from V and 2 bases from J, the gap between germline ends came to 10 bases. The CDR3 covers 13 residues. The germline gives CDR1 SQVTM, CDR2 ANQGSEA. The time point was: patch test 1, 2 weeks after DPC sensitization. Described treatment: therapeutic diphenylcyclopropenone sensitization with weekly scalp DPC. TCRdb fed the RACE reads into MiXCR, producing one record per CDR3 protein. The sample consists of some 79,000 distinct CDR3 sequences, about 7.5% of them appearing once. The rearrangement links TRBV29-1 to TRBJ1-2, with D uncertain. This specimen was whole blood, taken in connection with sensitization to the hapten diphenylcyclopropenone (DPC). The sequence came from a woman in her 30s with alopecia areata. Some clones in this sample may be carry-over from other donors' samples. The CDR3 DNA reads as TGCAGCGTTGATTACACTTTAAACTATGGCTACACCTTC. Translating it yields CSVDYTLNYGYTF.